The present T cell receptor beta chain was sequenced within a study of cytomegalovirus exposure and HLA in healthy donors. The CDR3 extends over 14 amino acids. The V gene lost 10 bases and the J gene lost 3 bases, with 19 bases spanning the gap. Germline V gene sequence: CDR1 SGHTA, CDR2 FQGTGA. It was with 60 Vbeta and 13 Jbeta primers that the PCR ran. The protocol was immunoSEQ multiplex PCR, while the TCRdb copy is restricted to in-frame clones and leaves out a portion. The sample records over 150,000 clones, about 90% being singletons. The sample was PBMCs. The sequence was collected from a girl under three years old in good health and CMV-seronegative. The gene calls are TRBV7-3 and TRBJ2-7, with D tentatively TRBD1 (6 bases). The DNA for the CDR3 is TGTGCCATCAGGGGCACTAGTACTTACTACGAGCAGTACTTC. Protein: CAIRGTSTYYEQYF. The variable domain in full, with the rest retrieved from reference TRBV7-3 and TRBJ2-7, is GAGVSQTPSNKVTEKGKYVELRCDPISGHTALYWYRQSLGQGPEFLIYFQGTGAADDSGLPNDRFFAVRPEGSVSTLKIQRTERGDSAVYLCAIRGTSTYYEQYFGPGTRLTVT.